The entry that follows covers one TCR beta chain sequence. In the original processing: Estimation of nucleated cell counts relied on the amplification of reference gene primers. Method: immunoSEQ multiplex PCR; TCRdb's copy keeps in-frame clones and lacks some. V and J calls and clone size are those listed in that table; D and trimming were worked out from the DNA. Found here are some 200,000 clones, 87% of them singletons; the top ten hold about a tenth. Enrollees, 18 to 89 years old, lived in fewer than 25 US areas. Donors were grouped by their self-reported clinical history. V was pared by 0 bases and J by 11 bases, with 21 bases between. The CDR3 sequence is 16 residues long. Germline loops: CDR1 MGHRA, CDR2 YSYEKL. The sample is drawn from a study of blood T cell repertoires in COVID-19. Across the whole study: Sample material is recorded as cDNA or gDNA derived from T cells, B-cell-depleted T cells, or PBMCs.

This receptor was taken from a man aged 18 to 30 with acute COVID-19. The specimen sequenced was PBMCs or T cells enriched from blood (not recorded which). The chain links TRBV4-1 to TRBJ2-3; D is perhaps TRBD2 (8 bases). The CDR3 DNA follows: TGCGCCAGCAGCCAAGATAGGGGGCGGGAGGCCCGGGGGCAGTATTTT. Translation gives CASSQDRGREARGQYF.